The 17 T cell receptor beta chains below were found in one sample sequenced in a study of CD8 T cells in Susac syndrome. The RNA, about 0.45 to 1 ug, was put through reverse transcription using random hexamers. TCRdb processed the immunoSEQ multiplex PCR reads anew with MiXCR; each CDR3 protein has one entry. The repertoire has under 150,000 distinct CDR3 sequences, approximately 94% of them found once; the top ten carry less than 0.15%. Sequenced input: CD4+ T cells from PBMCs. The source of these receptors is a human donor with multiple sclerosis.

The chain joins TRBV6-2 or TRBV6-3 to TRBJ1-2; D might be TRBD1 (5 bases). With 6 bases removed from V and 8 bases from J, the gap between germline ends came to 16 bases. Germline V lookup: CDR1 MNHEY, CDR2 SVGEGT. CDR3 length: 13 residues. In DNA form, the CDR3 reads TGTGCCAGCAGCGATAGGGGAGAGAAGGGCTACACCTTC. Protein product: CASSDRGEKGYTF.

The J gene is TRBJ2-4, the V gene TRBV4-1; TRBD1 matches 8 bases. This CDR3 is built from 18 residues. Germline V CDR1 and CDR2: MGHRA, YSYEKL. J was trimmed by 1 base and V by 1 base; bases with no gene match: 9. CDR3 DNA sequence: TGCGCCAGCAGCCAAGCTGGACAGGGAGGATTGGCCAAAAACATTCAGTACTTC. Residues: CASSQAGQGGLAKNIQYF.

The chain recombines TRBV29-1 with TRBJ2-1, with 7 bases that match TRBD2. V shed 4 bases, J shed 4 bases, and the junction held 13 bases outside the gene matches. The CDR3 covers 16 residues. The germline V gene encodes CDR1 SQVTM and CDR2 ANQGSEA. CDR3 coding DNA: TGCAGCGTTGGAGGGCCCGGGGGGAGGTTATACAATGAGCAGTTCTTC. Its translation is CSVGGPGGRLYNEQFF.

V and J are TRBV5-6 and TRBJ2-1; 11 nucleotides agree with TRBD2. From germline, CDR1 is SGHDT and CDR2 YYEEEE. V shed 0 bases and J 3 bases; nucleotides not matched to a gene: 5. The CDR3 spans 17 residues. CDR3: CASSLVGSGGVYNEQFF. In DNA, the CDR3 is TGTGCCAGCAGCTTGGTGGGTAGCGGGGGGGTCTACAATGAGCAGTTCTTC.

The chain carries TRBV7-9 and TRBJ2-7, with 7 positions matching TRBD1. The CDR3 covers 14 residues. Per germline, CDR1 SEHNR and CDR2 FQNEAQ (reference sequence). The junction had 12 bases not matched to a gene; V was cut back by 5 bases and J by 8 bases. CDR3 nucleotides: TGTGCCAGCAGCCCGCCATTGACAGGGAACAAGCAGTACTTC. It translates to CASSPPLTGNKQYF.

The V gene is TRBV3-1, the J gene TRBJ1-1, with D maybe TRBD1 (5 bases). V was pared by 0 bases and J by 1 base, with 12 bases between. Per germline, CDR1 LGHDT and CDR2 YNNKEL (reference sequence). This CDR3 has 16 residues. CDR3 residues: CASSQDNTGPNTEAFF. CDR3 nucleotides: TGTGCCAGCAGCCAAGATAACACAGGCCCGAACACTGAAGCTTTCTTT.

The CDR3 loop is CSAREGGRSYEQYF. The CDR3 coding sequence is TGCAGTGCTAGAGAAGGAGGCAGGAGCTACGAGCAGTACTTC. The genes are TRBV20-1 and TRBJ2-7, with D tentatively TRBD2 (5 bases). This CDR3 region has 14 residues. V was trimmed by 0 bases and J by 3 bases, leaving 12 bases between them. CDR1 and CDR2 (germline): DFQATT, SNEGSKA (reference sequence).

The chain links TRBV27 to TRBJ1-5; no firm D call. The CDR3 sequence is 14 residues long. Per the germline V gene, CDR1 is MNHEY and CDR2 is SMNVEV (reference sequence). V was trimmed by 1 base and J by 0 bases, leaving 4 bases between them. The chain's CDR3 is CASSLYTSNQPQHF. CDR3 nucleotides: TGTGCCAGCAGTTTATATACTAGCAATCAGCCCCAGCATTTT.

This chain uses TRBV29-1 with TRBJ1-1, with a possible D match to TRBD1 (6 bases). Germline V lookup: CDR1 SQVTM, CDR2 ANQGSEA. This CDR3 region has 14 residues. Trimming stripped 3 bases from V and 0 bases from J, with 11 bases between. The CDR3: CSVDTGQLNTEAFF. CDR3 nucleotide sequence: TGCAGCGTTGATACTGGACAGCTGAACACTGAAGCTTTCTTT. The variable domain in full, completed from reference TRBV29-1 and TRBJ1-1, reads SAVISQKPSRDICQRGTSLTIQCQVDSQVTMMFWYRQQPGQSLTLIATANQGSEATYESGFVIDKFPISRPNLTFSTLTVSNMSPEDSSIYLCSVDTGQLNTEAFFGQGTRLTVV.

The chain employs TRBV20-1 and TRBJ2-7; 8 positions agree with TRBD1. The germline V gene encodes CDR1 DFQATT and CDR2 SNEGSKA (reference sequence). V was pared by 2 bases and J by 5 bases, with 8 bases of the junction left unmatched. The CDR3 consists of 14 residues. Here the CDR3 reads CSARSPWTGNEQYF. Written as DNA, the CDR3 is TGCAGTGCTAGAAGCCCCTGGACAGGGAACGAGCAGTACTTC.

This clonotype was counted a single time. The CDR3 sequence: CSVGLRNQPQHF. The CDR3 DNA reads as TGCAGCGTTGGACTCAGGAATCAGCCCCAGCATTTT. This rearrangement joins TRBV29-1 to TRBJ1-5, with D unclear. Germline V gene data show CDR1 as SQVTM and CDR2 as ANQGSEA. The V and J ends lost 4 bases and 4 bases respectively, with 8 bases between them. The CDR3 spans 12 residues. Together with reference TRBV29-1 and TRBJ1-5, the CDR3 gives the full variable domain: SAVISQKPSRDICQRGTSLTIQCQVDSQVTMMFWYRQQPGQSLTLIATANQGSEATYESGFVIDKFPISRPNLTFSTLTVSNMSPEDSSIYLCSVGLRNQPQHFGDGTRLSIL.

This sequence joins TRBV28 and TRBJ2-6; TRBD1 matches at 7 bases. The V segment lost 6 bases and the J segment 4 bases; nucleotides outside the gene matches: 6. The CDR3 extends over 15 amino acids. CDR1 is MDHEN, CDR2 SYDVKM, per germline. This CDR3 is CASRLGGPGANVLTF. CDR3 DNA: TGTGCCAGCAGACTAGGGGGCCCCGGGGCCAACGTCCTGACTTTC.

The rearrangement uses TRBV10-2 and TRBJ1-2; no firm D call. Germline CDR1 WSHSY, CDR2 SAAADI. Trimming left V 6 bases short and J 4 bases short, with 9 bases between. This CDR3 has 12 amino acids. CDR3 DNA sequence: TGCGCCAGCAGAATAGACACCTATGGCTACACCTTC. It codes for CASRIDTYGYTF.

The chain joins TRBV29-1 to TRBJ1-3; D is possibly TRBD1 (5 bases). The CDR3 sequence is 14 residues long. Trimming cost V 5 bases and J 3 bases, with 14 bases left between them. The germline V gene encodes CDR1 SQVTM and CDR2 ANQGSEA. The CDR3 protein is CSVYDSGGGNTIYF. CDR3 in DNA: TGCAGCGTTTACGACAGCGGCGGTGGAAACACCATATATTTT.

The gene calls are TRBV5-1 and TRBJ2-5; 7 bases are shared with TRBD2. The V and J ends lost 3 bases and 3 bases, in that order; junction bases with no gene match: 8. This CDR3 region has 15 residues. CDR1 and CDR2 (germline): SGHRS, YFSETQ. The DNA for the CDR3 is TGCGCCAGCAGCTCCGCCGGGACTACAAAAGAGACCCAGTACTTC. As protein: CASSSAGTTKETQYF.

The V call is TRBV10-3, the J call TRBJ1-2, with D maybe TRBD1 (6 bases). The CDR3 has 13 residues. CDR1 and CDR2 from the germline V gene are ENHRY and SYGVKD. V was trimmed by 3 bases and J by 4 bases, leaving 9 bases between them. CDR3 nucleotides: TGTGCCATCAGTGACGGGGGGCTCTATGGCTACACCTTC. Protein sequence: CAISDGGLYGYTF.

This clonotype appeared a few times. This chain connects TRBV3-1 to TRBJ2-7; D perhaps matches TRBD2 (5 bases). The length of the CDR3 is 17 residues. The germline gives CDR1 LGHDT, CDR2 YNNKEL (reference sequence). Trimming removed 0 bases from V and 1 base from J, with 16 bases in between. The CDR3 DNA reads as TGTGCCAGCAGCCAAGAAACGAGTGGGAGAAGGTCCTACGAGCAGTACTTC. Its protein product is CASSQETSGRRSYEQYF.